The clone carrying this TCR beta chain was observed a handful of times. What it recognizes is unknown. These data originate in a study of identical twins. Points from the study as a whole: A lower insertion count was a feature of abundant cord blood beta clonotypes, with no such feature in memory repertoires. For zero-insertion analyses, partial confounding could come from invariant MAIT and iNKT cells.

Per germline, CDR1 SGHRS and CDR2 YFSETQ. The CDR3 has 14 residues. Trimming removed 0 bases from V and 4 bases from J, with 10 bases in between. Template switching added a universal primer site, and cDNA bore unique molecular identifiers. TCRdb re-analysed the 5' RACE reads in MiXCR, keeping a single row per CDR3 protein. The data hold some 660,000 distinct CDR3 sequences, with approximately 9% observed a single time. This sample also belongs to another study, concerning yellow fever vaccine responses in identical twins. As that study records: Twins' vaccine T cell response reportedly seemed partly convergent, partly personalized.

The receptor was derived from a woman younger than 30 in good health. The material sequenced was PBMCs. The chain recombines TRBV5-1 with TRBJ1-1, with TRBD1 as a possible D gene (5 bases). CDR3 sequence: CASSLADGTTEAFF. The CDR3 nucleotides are TGCGCCAGCAGCTTGGCCGACGGGACCACTGAAGCTTTCTTT.